This TCR beta chain was retrieved from a study of cytomegalovirus exposure and HLA in healthy donors. Study-level findings and limits: A list of more than 150 TCR beta chains associated with cytomegalovirus was given. A subsequent analysis found that TCR clusters from the first cohort also tended to co-occur in the approximately 110 validation repertoires, with about 95% of cluster scores above 0.

The donors were part of the validation cohort of 120 subjects. That cohort was separate from the first cohort, which comprised roughly 670 subjects. Comments on this clone: Its antigen is still unknown.

Sequencing was performed with immunoSEQ multiplex PCR; in TCRdb, only in-frame clones are kept and a portion is missing. This sample has some 140,000 clones, with approximately 84% found just once. The V gene's germline CDR1 is SQVTM and CDR2 ANQGSEA. The V end was cut by 0 bases, the J end by 4 bases, with 6 bases between. This CDR3 is built from 12 residues. The TCR was taken from a young man in good health and CMV-seropositive. Material: PBMCs. This chain joins TRBV29-1 and TRBJ1-1, with D tentatively TRBD1 (5 bases). The CDR3 bases are TGCAGCGTTGAAGAGGGGGGCACTGAAGCTTTCTTT. Translating gives CSVEEGGTEAFF.